This T cell receptor beta chain was recovered during a study of T cell repertoires in cytomegalovirus infection. TCRdb re-derived calls from the reads in MiXCR, one entry per CDR3 protein. The top ten clones hold less than 15% of a sample with some 310,000 distinct CDR3 sequences, about 25% of them seen once. Notes on this clonotype: No antigen is known for it.

Overall study results and limits: Across the ex vivo response, the dominant clonotypes were HLA-C-restricted CMV-specific TCR beta clonotypes.

The V segment lost 5 bases and the J segment 0 bases; nucleotides outside the gene matches: 8. The CDR3 runs 17 residues. This clonotype was sampled from a human donor in good health (CMV status not recorded). Some clones in this sample may be carry-over from other donors' samples. Sample: cultured PBMCs, taken from culture after CMV antigen stimulation. The V gene is TRBV12-3 or TRBV12-4, the J gene TRBJ2-1; 9 bases line up with TRBD2. The CDR3 loop is CASSALLSGSSYNEQFF. CDR3 coding DNA: TGTGCCAGCAGTGCCCTGCTTAGCGGGAGCTCCTACAATGAGCAGTTCTTC.